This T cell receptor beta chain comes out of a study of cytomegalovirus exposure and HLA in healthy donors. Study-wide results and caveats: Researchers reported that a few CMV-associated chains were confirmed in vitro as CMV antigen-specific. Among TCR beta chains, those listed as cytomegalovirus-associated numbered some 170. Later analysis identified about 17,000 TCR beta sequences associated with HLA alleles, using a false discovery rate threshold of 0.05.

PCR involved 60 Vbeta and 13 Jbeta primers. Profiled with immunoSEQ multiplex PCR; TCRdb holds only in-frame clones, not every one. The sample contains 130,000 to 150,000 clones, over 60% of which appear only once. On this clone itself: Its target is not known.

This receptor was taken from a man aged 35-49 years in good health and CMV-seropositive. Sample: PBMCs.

This chain's CDR3 is CAIHKQGGNIQYF. CDR3 sequence (DNA): TGTGCCATCCACAAACAGGGAGGGAACATTCAGTACTTC. The rearrangement uses TRBV28 and TRBJ2-4; maybe TRBD2 (7 bases). CDR1 is MDHEN, CDR2 SYDVKM, per germline. The CDR3 loop spans 13 amino acids. V dropped 10 bases and J dropped 7 bases, with 17 bases sitting between them.